This entry lists 14 T cell receptor beta chains sequenced from one sample in a study of cytomegalovirus exposure and HLA in healthy donors. Using immunoSEQ multiplex PCR, the repertoire was profiled, and TCRdb retains in-frame clones only, with some absent. The repertoire includes under 200,000 clones, 86% of them detected once, and 2% to 2.5% sits in the top ten. Sequencing used PBMCs. Receptors were obtained from a woman aged 18-35 years in good health and CMV-seronegative.

This clone was counted once. The chain has TRBV29-1 and TRBJ1-1; 9 bases agree with TRBD1. V lost 7 bases to trimming and J lost 5 bases; unmatched junction nucleotides: 11. Germline CDR1 and CDR2: SQVTM and ANQGSEA. The CDR3 has 14 amino acids. The CDR3 here is CSGQTGGEGTEAFF. The CDR3 bases are TGCAGCGGCCAAACAGGGGGCGAGGGGACTGAAGCTTTCTTT. Based on the CDR3 plus reference TRBV29-1 and TRBJ1-1, the full variable domain is SAVISQKPSRDICQRGTSLTIQCQVDSQVTMMFWYRQQPGQSLTLIATANQGSEATYESGFVIDKFPISRPNLTFSTLTVSNMSPEDSSIYLCSGQTGGEGTEAFFGQGTRLTVV.

V and J are TRBV11-2 and TRBJ1-1; D gene uncertain. CDR3 length equals 13 residues. In germline, CDR1 is SGHAT, CDR2 FQNNGV. V was trimmed by 5 bases and J by 1 base, leaving 8 bases between them. The CDR3 loop is CASSPHSNTEAFF. The CDR3 region has the DNA TGTGCCAGCAGCCCGCACTCGAACACTGAAGCTTTCTTT.

The sample holds a few counts of this clone. V and J are TRBV2 and TRBJ1-6; the D gene is possibly TRBD1 (5 bases). Trimming removed 2 bases at V and 7 bases at J, with 12 bases between. This CDR3 contains 15 residues. Germline CDR1 and CDR2: SNHLY and FYNNEI. The CDR3 DNA is TGTGCCAGCAGTGAAATCGACAGAGTGAATTCACCCCTCCACTTT. It codes for CASSEIDRVNSPLHF.

The chain employs TRBV9 and TRBJ1-2; tentatively, D is TRBD1 (5 bases). This CDR3 is built from 16 residues. Germline lookup yields CDR1 SGDLS and CDR2 YYNGEE. Trimming removed 5 bases at V and 4 bases at J, with 21 bases between. CDR3 sequence (DNA): TGTGCCAGCAGTCCTACGAATGGGGGGACGTTCTATGGCTACACCTTC. It codes for CASSPTNGGTFYGYTF.

A single count supports this clone. The chain recombines TRBV10-1 with TRBJ2-1; TRBD1 aligns across 7 bases. Germline V gene data show CDR1 as WNHNN and CDR2 as SYGVQD (reference sequence). After removal of 3 bases from V and 0 bases from J, the junction contained 2 bases not matched to a gene. CDR3 length: 15 residues. CDR3 nucleotide sequence: TGCGCCAGCAGTGAACGGACAGGCTCCTACAATGAGCAGTTCTTC. Translated, it gives CASSERTGSYNEQFF.

This chain uses TRBV6-5 with TRBJ2-1; 9 bases match TRBD1. Germline V gene sequence: CDR1 MNHEY, CDR2 SVGAGI. Germline trimming cut 2 bases from V and 8 bases from J; bases unmatched to any gene: 1. The CDR3 has 13 residues. DNA for the CDR3: TGTGCCAGCAGTTACGACAGGGGGGATGAGCAGTTCTTC. This sequence encodes CASSYDRGDEQFF.

This chain joins TRBV28 and TRBJ1-5; 7 nucleotides line up with TRBD1. With V trimmed by 2 bases and J by 10 bases, 5 bases remained unmatched. Looked up from germline, CDR1 is MDHEN and CDR2 is SYDVKM. This CDR3 has 13 residues. The CDR3 loop reads CASSLRGRKPQHF. In DNA, the CDR3 is TGTGCCAGCAGTTTAAGGGGGCGGAAACCCCAGCATTTT.

J is TRBJ2-7 and V is TRBV7-9; tentative D call: TRBD2 (6 bases). The V end lost 5 bases, the J end lost 1 base, and 12 bases lay between the germline ends. CDR1 and CDR2 (germline): SEHNR, FQNEAQ (reference sequence). This CDR3 has 14 amino acids. The CDR3 sequence is CASSPRDFSYEQYF. The CDR3 nucleotides read TGTGCCAGCAGCCCCCGGGACTTTTCCTACGAGCAGTACTTC. Filled out from reference TRBV7-9 and TRBJ2-7, the complete variable domain reads DTGVSQNPRHKITKRGQNVTFRCDPISEHNRLYWYRQTLGQGPEFLTYFQNEAQLEKSRLLSDRFSAERPKGSFSTLEIQRTEQGDSAMYLCASSPRDFSYEQYFGPGTRLTVT.

This clone was found once. V and J are TRBV19 and TRBJ1-2; D unresolved. V dropped 5 bases and J dropped 4 bases, with 20 bases sitting between them. Germline V gene sequence: CDR1 LNHDA, CDR2 SQIVND (reference sequence). The CDR3 spans 16 residues. CDR3 coding DNA: TGTGCCAGTAGTGAACGTTATACAATTACATCCTATGGCTACACCTTC. Translating it yields CASSERYTITSYGYTF. Full variable domain (missing parts from reference TRBV19 and TRBJ1-2): DGGITQSPKYLFRKEGQNVTLSCEQNLNHDAMYWYRQDPGQGLRLIYYSQIVNDFQKGDIAEGYSVSREKKESFPLTVTSAQKNPTAFYLCASSERYTITSYGYTFGSGTRLTVV.

The chain has TRBV30 and TRBJ2-7; 8 nucleotides match TRBD2. CDR1 is GTSNPN and CDR2 is SVGIG in the germline V gene (reference sequence). After removal of 0 bases from V and 1 base from J, the junction contained 8 bases not matched to a gene. CDR3 size: 16 residues. The DNA of the CDR3 is TGTGCCTGGAGTGTACGGGGTAGCGGGGCTTCCTACGAGCAGTACTTC. Protein product: CAWSVRGSGASYEQYF. The variable domain in full, with the rest retrieved from reference TRBV30 and TRBJ2-7, is SQTIHQWPATLVQPVGSPLSLECTVEGTSNPNLYWYRQAAGRGLQLLFYSVGIGQISSEVPQNLSASRPQDRQFILSSKKLLLSDSGFYLCAWSVRGSGASYEQYFGPGTRLTVT.

The chain is built from TRBV7-8 and TRBJ1-4; TRBD1 matches at 7 bases. The ends lost 3 bases at V and 8 bases at J; junction bases unmatched: 15. The CDR3 sequence is 17 residues long. Germline V gene data show CDR1 as SGHVS and CDR2 as FQNEAQ. The CDR3 loop reads CASSFDRAPFRLEKLFF. In DNA form, the CDR3 reads TGTGCCAGCAGCTTTGACAGGGCCCCGTTTCGCTTGGAAAAACTGTTTTTT. Together with reference TRBV7-8 and TRBJ1-4, the CDR3 gives the full variable domain: GAGVSQSPRYKVAKRGQDVALRCDPISGHVSLFWYQQALGQGPEFLTYFQNEAQLDKSGLPSDRFFAERPEGSVSTLKIQRTQQEDSAVYLCASSFDRAPFRLEKLFFGSGTQLSVL.

This rearrangement joins TRBV19 to TRBJ2-7; perhaps TRBD2 as D (7 bases). V lost 4 bases, J lost 6 bases, and 19 bases lay in between. The CDR3 loop spans 15 amino acids. The V gene's germline CDR1 is LNHDA and CDR2 SQIVND (reference sequence). CDR3 loop: CASSSRGARASEQYF. The CDR3 DNA reads as TGTGCCAGTAGTAGTCGGGGGGCGCGAGCCTCCGAGCAGTACTTC.

V usage is TRBV25-1 and J usage is TRBJ1-1, with a possible D match to TRBD1 (6 bases). The length of the CDR3 is 14 residues. Deletions cut 2 bases from V and 6 bases from J, with 13 bases between. Germline assignment: CDR1 MGHDK and CDR2 SYGVNS. Here the CDR3 DNA reads TGTGCCAGCAGTGAAGGGGGGGCCATGGCTGAAGCTTTCTTT. Protein sequence: CASSEGGAMAEAFF.

The chain recombines TRBV7-8 with TRBJ2-2; the D gene is possibly TRBD1 (6 bases). This CDR3 has 15 amino acids. From germline, CDR1 is SGHVS and CDR2 FQNEAQ. Trimming pared 8 bases from V and 0 bases from J, leaving 13 bases between. CDR3 DNA sequence: TGTGCCAGCGGCCTCCGGGACACGAACACCGGGGAGCTGTTTTTT. Amino acids: CASGLRDTNTGELFF.